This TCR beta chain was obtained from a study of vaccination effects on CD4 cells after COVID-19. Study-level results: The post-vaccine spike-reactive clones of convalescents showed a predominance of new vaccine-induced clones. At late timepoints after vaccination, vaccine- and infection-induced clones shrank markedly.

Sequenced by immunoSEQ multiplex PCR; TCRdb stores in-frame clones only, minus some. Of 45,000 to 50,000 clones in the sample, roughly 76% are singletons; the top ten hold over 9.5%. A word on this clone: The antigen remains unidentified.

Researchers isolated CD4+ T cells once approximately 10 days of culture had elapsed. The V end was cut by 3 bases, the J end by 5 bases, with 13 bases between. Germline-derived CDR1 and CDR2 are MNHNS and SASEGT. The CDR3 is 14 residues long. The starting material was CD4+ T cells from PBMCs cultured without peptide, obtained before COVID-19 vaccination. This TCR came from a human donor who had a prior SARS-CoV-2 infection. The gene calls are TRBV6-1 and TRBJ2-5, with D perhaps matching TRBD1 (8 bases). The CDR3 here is CASSDLQGGETQYF. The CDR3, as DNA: TGTGCCAGCAGTGATTTACAGGGGGGGGAGACCCAGTACTTC.